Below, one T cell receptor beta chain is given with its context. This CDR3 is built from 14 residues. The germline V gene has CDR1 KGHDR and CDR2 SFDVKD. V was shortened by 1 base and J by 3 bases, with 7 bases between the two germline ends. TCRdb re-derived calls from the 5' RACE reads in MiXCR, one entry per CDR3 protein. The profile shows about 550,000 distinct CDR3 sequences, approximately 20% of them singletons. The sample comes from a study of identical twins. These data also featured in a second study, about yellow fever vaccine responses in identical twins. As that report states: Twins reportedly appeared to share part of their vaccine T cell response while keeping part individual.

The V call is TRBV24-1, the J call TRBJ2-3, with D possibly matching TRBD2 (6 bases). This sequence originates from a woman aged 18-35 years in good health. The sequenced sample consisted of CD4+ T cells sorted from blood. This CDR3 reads CATSDFRETDTQYF. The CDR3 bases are TGTGCCACCAGTGATTTTCGGGAGACAGATACGCAGTATTTT.